The 21 T cell receptor beta chains below all came from one sample that was sequenced in a study of T cell repertoires in cytomegalovirus infection. TCRdb processed the reads anew with MiXCR; each CDR3 protein has one entry. The sample includes fewer than 350,000 distinct CDR3 sequences, roughly 29% of them seen just once. For these TCRs, the target antigens are not known. Material: cultured PBMCs, obtained from culture after CMV antigen stimulation. The origin of the receptors is a human donor in good health (CMV status not recorded). Some clones in this sample may be carry-over from other donors' samples.

The genes are TRBV7-2 and TRBJ1-5; no clear D gene. CDR1 and CDR2 from the germline V gene are SGHTA and FQGNSA. V was pared by 3 bases and J by 3 bases, with 6 bases between. The CDR3 contains 13 residues. CDR3 in DNA: TGTGCCAGCAGCTTTCGGCACAATCAGCCCCAGCATTTT. Translation: CASSFRHNQPQHF.

This clonotype was recorded a few times. The chain employs TRBV7-6 and TRBJ1-2; D possibly corresponds to TRBD1 (6 bases). V lost 4 bases and J lost 8, with 17 bases in between. The CDR3 spans 14 residues. CDR1 SGHVS and CDR2 FNYEAQ come from the germline V gene. The CDR3 bases are TGTGCCAGCAGCTCGACAGGACTCCCGGGGGGCTACACCTTC. It specifies CASSSTGLPGGYTF.

The table lists this clonotype with many counts. The V gene is TRBV7-3, the J gene TRBJ2-1; tentatively, D is TRBD2 (5 bases). This CDR3 region has 11 residues. From germline, CDR1 is SGHTA and CDR2 FQGTGA. V dropped 6 bases and J dropped 7 bases, with 7 bases sitting between them. The CDR3 DNA follows: TGTGCCAGCAGTCCGGGAAATGAGCAGTTCTTC. Translation: CASSPGNEQFF.

The chain employs TRBV18 and TRBJ2-1, with 9 bases matching TRBD2. J was trimmed by 12 bases and V by 3 bases; bases with no gene match: 9. The CDR3 is 14 residues long. Germline assignment: CDR1 KGHSH and CDR2 LQKENI. The CDR3 loop reads CASSPLASGMVQFF. The CDR3 DNA is TGTGCCAGCTCACCCTTAGCTAGCGGGATGGTGCAGTTCTTC.

The CDR3 DNA is TGTGCCAGCAGCTTAGCCCAGCGGGCCTCCTACGAGCAGTACTTC. It yields the protein CASSLAQRASYEQYF. The rearrangement uses TRBV7-2 and TRBJ2-7, with TRBD2 as a possible D gene (6 bases). Trimming removed 0 bases at V and 0 bases at J, with 9 bases between. The length of the CDR3 is 15 residues. The germline V gene has CDR1 SGHTA and CDR2 FQGNSA.

CDR3 protein: CASSRLTANTGELFF. DNA of the CDR3: TGTGCCAGTAGTAGACTGACGGCGAACACCGGGGAGCTGTTTTTT. The rearrangement uses TRBV19 and TRBJ2-2; D uncertain. There are 15 residues in the CDR3. The germline gives CDR1 LNHDA, CDR2 SQIVND (reference sequence). Trimming left V 4 bases short and J 0 bases short, with 9 bases between. Using reference TRBV19 and TRBJ2-2 for the parts outside the CDR3, the full variable domain is DGGITQSPKYLFRKEGQNVTLSCEQNLNHDAMYWYRQDPGQGLRLIYYSQIVNDFQKGDIAEGYSVSREKKESFPLTVTSAQKNPTAFYLCASSRLTANTGELFFGEGSRLTVL.

The chain links TRBV24-1 to TRBJ1-1; no definite D call. The CDR3 sequence is 14 residues long. The germline gives CDR1 KGHDR, CDR2 SFDVKD. V lost 3 bases and J lost 7, with 14 bases in between. The CDR3 loop is CATSDRPLQSEAFF. The CDR3 DNA is TGTGCCACCAGTGATCGGCCCCTTCAGAGTGAAGCTTTCTTT.

J is TRBJ2-1 and V is TRBV7-2, with 10 bases fitting TRBD2. The junction had 9 bases not matched to a gene; V was cut back by 3 bases and J by 7 bases. The germline V gene has CDR1 SGHTA and CDR2 FQGNSA. The CDR3 runs to 16 residues. The CDR3 region is CASSFATAGGRNEQFF. The CDR3 DNA reads TGTGCCAGCAGCTTCGCTACAGCGGGAGGGCGGAATGAGCAGTTCTTC.

This chain uses TRBV7-8 with TRBJ1-6, with D unresolved. This CDR3 has 13 amino acids. The V gene's germline CDR1 is SGHVS and CDR2 FQNEAQ. With 5 bases removed from V and 10 bases from J, the gap between germline ends came to 12 bases. The DNA for the CDR3 is TGTGCCAGCAGCCCCCGGGTCGACTCACCCCTCCACTTT. The encoded protein is CASSPRVDSPLHF.

The chain has TRBV20-1 and TRBJ2-1; a possible D gene is TRBD2 (6 bases). The germline V gene has CDR1 DFQATT and CDR2 SNEGSKA (reference sequence). The CDR3 sequence is 15 residues long. V gave up 1 base and J gave up 6 bases, with 16 bases separating them. Here the CDR3 reads CSARAVTSPSNEQFF. DNA for the CDR3: TGCAGTGCTAGAGCCGTAACTAGCCCATCCAATGAGCAGTTCTTC.

The gene calls are TRBV4-1 and TRBJ2-3; D is perhaps TRBD2 (6 bases). The germline V and J ends were trimmed by 1 base and 6 bases, with 17 bases remaining between them. Per germline, CDR1 MGHRA and CDR2 YSYEKL. This CDR3 is 16 amino acids long. In DNA form, the CDR3 reads TGCGCCAGCAGCCAAGTGGTCTTGGGGGACTCTGATACGCAGTATTTT. Its translation: CASSQVVLGDSDTQYF.

The gene calls are TRBV7-9 and TRBJ1-5; D gene unclear. Looked up from germline, CDR1 is SEHNR and CDR2 is FQNEAQ (reference sequence). The CDR3 runs to 17 residues. V lost 0 bases to trimming and J lost 1 base, with 13 bases between them. In nucleotides, the CDR3 is TGTGCCAGCAGCTTAGCGGCTGAGAGTGGGAGCAATCAGCCCCAGCATTTT. Residues: CASSLAAESGSNQPQHF.

This clonotype was seen only a few times. V usage is TRBV19 and J usage is TRBJ2-1, with D unresolved. The V gene's germline CDR1 is LNHDA and CDR2 SQIVND (reference sequence). There are 11 residues in the CDR3. The ends were cut back, 2 bases at V and 7 bases at J, with 3 bases in the middle. This chain's CDR3 is CASSIRNEQFF. The CDR3 region has the DNA TGTGCCAGTAGTATAAGGAATGAGCAGTTCTTC.

This clonotype came up a few times. The chain has TRBV6-5 and TRBJ1-1; D gene ambiguous. Trimming removed 6 bases from V and 6 bases from J, with 14 bases in between. The CDR3 has 13 residues. Germline lookup yields CDR1 MNHEY and CDR2 SVGAGI. The CDR3 nucleotides are TGTGCCAGCAGGGATGGCCTAGGCGCTGAAGCTTTCTTT. Encoded protein: CASRDGLGAEAFF.

The table lists this clonotype with a few counts. The chain combines TRBV11-2 with TRBJ1-1; D unresolved. CDR1 is SGHAT, CDR2 FQNNGV, per germline. V was shortened by 8 bases and J by 1 base, with 20 bases between the two germline ends. There are 16 residues in the CDR3. The CDR3 here is CASDPGVPPGNTEAFF. The CDR3 DNA sequence: TGTGCCAGCGACCCGGGAGTCCCTCCCGGGAACACTGAAGCTTTCTTT.

Only one count was recorded for this clonotype. The chain recombines TRBV29-1 with TRBJ1-1; TRBD1 matches at 7 bases. Looked up from germline, CDR1 is SQVTM and CDR2 is ANQGSEA. The CDR3 is made up of 13 amino acids. The V gene end was trimmed by 7 bases and the J gene end by 1 base; junction bases not matched to a gene: 6. DNA for the CDR3: TGCAGCGGCTCGGGACAGCAGAACACTGAAGCTTTCTTT. It codes for CSGSGQQNTEAFF.

This clonotype was observed a few times. The CDR3: CASKPPPGQGRETQYF. The CDR3 bases are TGTGCCAGCAAGCCGCCGCCGGGACAGGGTCGGGAGACCCAGTACTTC. The rearrangement uses TRBV7-9 and TRBJ2-5; 9 bases map to TRBD1. V was pared by 7 bases and J by 5 bases, with 14 bases of the junction left unmatched. This CDR3 contains 16 residues. The germline CDR1 and CDR2 sequences are SEHNR and FQNEAQ (reference sequence).

The chain is built from TRBV2 and TRBJ1-6; TRBD1 is a possible D gene (5 bases). The CDR3 spans 14 residues. V was trimmed by 4 bases and J by 7 bases, leaving 11 bases between them. Looked up from germline, CDR1 is SNHLY and CDR2 is FYNNEI. The CDR3 sequence is CASSGGQRNSPLHF. The CDR3 nucleotides read TGTGCCAGCAGTGGTGGACAAAGAAATTCACCCCTCCACTTT.

This clonotype showed up just a few times. This rearrangement joins TRBV27 to TRBJ2-7; 7 bases match TRBD1. V was clipped by 9 bases and J by 11 bases; unmatched bases: 13. Germline-derived CDR1 and CDR2 are MNHEY and SMNVEV (reference sequence). The CDR3 has 12 amino acids. CDR3 nucleotide sequence: TGTGCCAGTCATAACAAGGGGGACAGTGAGTACTTC. The encoded protein is CASHNKGDSEYF.

This chain joins TRBV7-9 and TRBJ2-1; 11 nucleotides align to TRBD2. V lost 5 bases, J lost 8 bases, and 5 bases stayed unmatched. CDR3 length: 14 amino acids. Germline CDR1 is SEHNR and CDR2 is FQNEAQ (reference sequence). Here the CDR3 reads CASSVPLAGDEQFF. DNA for the CDR3: TGTGCCAGCAGCGTCCCACTAGCGGGAGATGAGCAGTTCTTC. The full variable domain, rest sourced from reference TRBV7-9 and TRBJ2-1, is DTGVSQNPRHKITKRGQNVTFRCDPISEHNRLYWYRQTLGQGPEFLTYFQNEAQLEKSRLLSDRFSAERPKGSFSTLEIQRTEQGDSAMYLCASSVPLAGDEQFFGPGTRLTVL.

A few counts support this clonotype. The chain joins TRBV25-1 to TRBJ1-6; D is ambiguous. With 3 bases removed from V and 7 bases from J, the gap between germline ends came to 13 bases. The germline V gene encodes CDR1 MGHDK and CDR2 SYGVNS. The CDR3 extends over 15 amino acids. CDR3 sequence reads: CASSDLSFSNSPLHF. CDR3 coding DNA: TGTGCCAGCAGTGATTTGAGTTTCTCAAATTCACCCCTCCACTTT.